A selection of T cell receptor beta chains follows, all from one sample in a study of blood T cell repertoires in COVID-19. The repertoire was sequenced with immunoSEQ multiplex PCR; TCRdb's copy has only in-frame clones and lacks some. The sample lists 14,000 to 15,000 clones; more than 75% were seen once. The sample comprised peripheral blood. Source of these receptors: a human donor in a cohort sampled during active COVID-19. CDR3s leave out the opening cysteine and the closing phenylalanine or tryptophan. The D gene is left open where the match is weak. Expanded clones are given a class, and other clones once, few, many or no size at all.

12 | TRBV19 | few | - | ASSDGQMNTEAF
12 | TRBV2 | - | - | ASSEYTSQETQY
14 | TRBV19 | - | TRBD1 | ASSPQGRLASYEQY
13 | TRBV4-2 | - | TRBD2 | ASSQEGGGYNEQF
9 | TRBV29-1 | - | - | SVGGDQPQH
10 | TRBV6-2/TRBV6-3 | - | - | ASSYPYYGYT
14 | TRBV6-1 | - | TRBD1 | ASSVYPGQGDSPLH
14 | TRBV3-1/TRBV3-2 | - | - | ASSQDRVGLGNTIY
12 | TRBV7-2 | - | TRBD1 | ASSRTGGRNEQY
14 | TRBV9 | - | - | ASSVGDYPGADTQY
14 | TRBV18 | - | TRBD1 | ASSLGTGVQTDTQY
11 | TRBV3-1/TRBV3-2 | once | TRBD1 | ASSQQGVTEAF
12 | TRBV5-4 | - | - | ASSQGGTNQPQH
16 | TRBV5-1 | - | TRBD1 | ASSIGQGAYSSTDTQY
16 | TRBV6-4 | - | TRBD1 | APLRDKGQVSAKNIQY
13 | TRBV5-8 | - | - | ASSRMGAGYEKLF
9 | TRBV6-6 | - | - | ASSYSSPLH
14 | TRBV4-1 | - | TRBD1 | ASSHVPGQPNYGYT
13 | TRBV3-1/TRBV3-2 | - | - | ASSQVPSGTDTQY
13 | TRBV2 | - | TRBD1 | ASQIGGHRGQTQY
12 | TRBV19 | - | - | ASSIRGNTGELF
14 | TRBV5-1 | - | TRBD2 | ASSRPSGGFYNEQF
11 | TRBV7-9 | once | TRBD1 | ASSRTGGNTQY
14 | TRBV7-2 | - | TRBD2 | ASSSRLAHSTDTQY
13 | TRBV18 | - | - | ASSPPGLIAYEQY